The next 4 T cell receptor beta chains were all read from a single sample in a study of post-analysis software for immune sequencing data. The study's findings and limits: Patients used about 5 TRBV segments, including TRBV5-6, TRBV5-1 and TRBV20-1, more often than controls.

Tagging with unique molecular identifiers was a feature of the TCR beta cDNA libraries. TCRdb used MiXCR to reprocess the PCR reads, holding one entry per CDR3 protein. In the table there are fewer than 850,000 distinct CDR3 sequences, roughly 27% of which are singletons. These receptors are not linked to any known antigen. Sequencing was done on a sample of blood. The receptor source for this set is a girl under 18 with multiple sclerosis.

This clonotype was detected many times. The chain recombines TRBV20-1 with TRBJ2-1; the match to TRBD2 covers 9 bases. V lost 1 base, J lost 0 bases, and 7 bases stayed unmatched. The germline gives CDR1 DFQATT, CDR2 SNEGSKA (reference sequence). This CDR3 contains 17 residues. CDR3 bases: TGCAGTGCTAGAGTTAGCGGGAGAGTTCGCTCCTACAATGAGCAGTTCTTC. Encoded protein: CSARVSGRVRSYNEQFF.

This chain joins TRBV6-6 and TRBJ1-4, with D possibly being TRBD1 (6 bases). Germline CDR1 is MNHNY and CDR2 is SVGAGI (reference sequence). The CDR3 consists of 13 residues. V was trimmed by 6 bases and J by 7 bases, leaving 12 bases between them. This CDR3 reads CASSGGLGEKLFF. For the CDR3, the DNA is TGTGCCAGCAGCGGGGGCCTGGGTGAAAAACTGTTTTTT.

As for this clonotype: At one end the junction does not follow the germline gene, possibly because of a read error. The chain has TRBV9 and TRBJ1-1; D may be TRBD1 (5 bases). This CDR3 has 16 amino acids. Germline loops: CDR1 SGDLS, CDR2 YYNGEE. The CDR3: CANSVAPGQLNTEAFF. The CDR3 nucleotides are TGTGCCAACAGCGTAGCGCCGGGGCAGTTGAACACTGAAGCTTTCTTT.

This rearrangement joins TRBV28 to TRBJ2-1; TRBD2 matches at 8 bases. The germline gives CDR1 MDHEN, CDR2 SYDVKM. With V trimmed by 4 bases and J by 6 bases, 11 bases remained unmatched. The CDR3 is 16 residues long. The CDR3 bases are TGTGCCAGCAGTTCCCCGGGACTAGGAAGAGGCAATGAGCAGTTCTTC. The encoded protein is CASSSPGLGRGNEQFF.